This TCR beta chain was documented in a study of T-cell memory formation after mild COVID-19. Whole-study findings and limits: Clones shrinking between day 15 and 85 showed a balanced CD4/CD8 split, and those that grew later tilted toward CD4+. The study detected some responding clones in pre-infection memory, suggesting cross-reactive memory joined.

TCRdb re-derived calls from the 5' RACE reads in MiXCR, one entry per CDR3 protein. The sample shows 150,000 to 200,000 distinct CDR3 sequences, approximately 15% of them seen only once. Turning to this clonotype: The target antigen is unknown.

The receptor's source is an adult woman who had mild COVID-19 (a few samples of this study predate the infection). Cell type and time point are not known. The sample consisted of PBMCs or a T cell subset sorted from them (not recorded which).

CDR3 DNA sequence: TGTGCCAGCAGTGTGGAAAGCGGGGGCCGGTACTTC. It codes for CASSVESGGRYF. The chain links TRBV2 to TRBJ2-7, with 8 bases aligning to TRBD2. The germline gives CDR1 SNHLY, CDR2 FYNNEI. This CDR3 region has 12 residues. The V segment lost 4 bases and the J segment 12 bases; nucleotides outside the gene matches: 8.